Shown below are 8 T cell receptor beta chains from a single sample sequenced in a study of blood T cell repertoires in COVID-19. Here immunoSEQ multiplex PCR was the method, and the copy in TCRdb shows in-frame clones only, minus some. Among just over 95,000 clones listed, about 80% were seen once. The sample was peripheral blood. Receptors were obtained from a man between 60 and 75 years old with acute or convalescent COVID-19.

The chain combines TRBV19 with TRBJ1-4, with D perhaps TRBD1 (6 bases). CDR1 is LNHDA, CDR2 SQIVND, per germline (reference sequence). The CDR3 is 16 residues long. Trimming took off 3 bases at V and 5 bases at J, with 16 bases between the two ends. The CDR3 DNA reads as TGTGCCAGTAGTATCCAAATAGACAGGCAGAATGAAAAACTGTTTTTT. This codes for CASSIQIDRQNEKLFF.

The chain couples TRBV6-6 to TRBJ2-2, with TRBD2 identical over 8 bases. J gave up 2 bases and V 6 bases, and 5 bases lay outside the gene matches. The CDR3 totals 15 residues. Germline V gene sequence: CDR1 MNHNY, CDR2 SVGAGI (reference sequence). The CDR3 reads CASRPGLVNTGELFF. CDR3 nucleotides: TGTGCCAGCAGACCGGGACTAGTCAACACCGGGGAGCTGTTTTTT.

The DNA for the CDR3 is TGTGCCACCAGTGATTCAGGGGCGGGAGGGCCCCTGAATGAGCAGTTCTTC. This gives the protein CATSDSGAGGPLNEQFF. The rearrangement joins TRBV24-1 to TRBJ2-1; TRBD2 aligns across 9 bases. Unmatched junction bases numbered 11, after V lost 2 bases and J lost 7 bases. This CDR3 has 17 amino acids. Germline CDR1 and CDR2: KGHDR and SFDVKD.

This rearrangement joins TRBV29-1 to TRBJ1-5; possible D gene TRBD1, 6 bases. The germline gives CDR1 SQVTM, CDR2 ANQGSEA. This CDR3 is built from 16 residues. The V and J ends lost 4 bases and 4 bases respectively, with 20 bases between them. The CDR3 loop is CSVVLQGNSMNQPQHF. The CDR3 bases are TGCAGCGTTGTACTTCAGGGGAATAGCATGAATCAGCCCCAGCATTTT.

In DNA form, the CDR3 reads TGTGCCAGCAGCTTAGAATACGGCAGGGTGGATCTACCCTTTACCTATGGCTACACCTTC. This encodes CASSLEYGRVDLPFTYGYTF. V usage is TRBV11-3 and J usage is TRBJ1-2, with a tentative D call TRBD1 (5 bases). CDR3 size: 20 residues. Germline CDR1 is SGHNT and CDR2 is YENEEA. The V gene lost 0 bases and the J gene lost 4 bases, with 27 bases spanning the gap.

The V gene is TRBV19, the J gene TRBJ2-3; D possibly corresponds to TRBD2 (7 bases). Germline V lookup: CDR1 LNHDA, CDR2 SQIVND (reference sequence). The CDR3 spans 22 residues. Trimming took off 3 bases at V and 0 bases at J, with 31 bases between the two ends. The CDR3 loop reads CASSMGKGEGRFWATSTDTQYF. DNA of the CDR3: TGTGCCAGTAGTATGGGTAAGGGGGAGGGCCGATTCTGGGCCACTAGCACAGATACGCAGTATTTT.

The rearrangement links TRBV15 to TRBJ2-7, with D perhaps TRBD2 (7 bases). Looked up from germline, CDR1 is LNHNV and CDR2 is YYDKDF (reference sequence). V gave up 7 bases and J gave up 3 bases, with 16 bases separating them. The CDR3 totals 14 residues. The CDR3, as DNA: TGTGCCACCAATCGAGGGGGGGGCCTCTACGAGCAGTACTTC. Protein: CATNRGGGLYEQYF.

This clone was picked up a small number of times. The J gene is TRBJ2-3, the V gene TRBV6-1; D may be TRBD1 (6 bases). V gave up 1 base and J gave up 2 bases, with 13 bases separating them. Looked up from germline, CDR1 is MNHNS and CDR2 is SASEGT. The CDR3 contains 16 residues. DNA of the CDR3: TGTGCCAGCAGTGAAGGGGGGCCATGGGTCACAGATACGCAGTATTTT. Its protein is CASSEGGPWVTDTQYF.